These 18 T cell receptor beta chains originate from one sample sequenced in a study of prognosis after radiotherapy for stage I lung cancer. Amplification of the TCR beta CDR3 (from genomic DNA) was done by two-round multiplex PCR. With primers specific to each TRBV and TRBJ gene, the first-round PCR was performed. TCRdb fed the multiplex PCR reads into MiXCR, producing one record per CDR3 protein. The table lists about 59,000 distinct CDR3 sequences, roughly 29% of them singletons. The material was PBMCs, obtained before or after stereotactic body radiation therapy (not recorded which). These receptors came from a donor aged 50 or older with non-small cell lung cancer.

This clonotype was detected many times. DNA for the CDR3: TGTGCCAGCAGTTCCGGACGGACCTATGGCTACACCTTC. Its protein product is CASSSGRTYGYTF. The chain uses TRBV7-2 and TRBJ1-2; no firm D call. Germline CDR1 SGHTA, CDR2 FQGNSA. This CDR3 is 13 amino acids long. The V end lost 6 bases, the J end lost 4 bases, and 12 bases lay between the germline ends. The full variable domain, its missing parts supplied by reference TRBV7-2 and TRBJ1-2, is GAGVSQSPSNKVTEKGKDVELRCDPISGHTALYWYRQSLGQGLEFLIYFQGNSAPDKSGLPSDRFSAERTGGSVSTLTIQRTQQEDSAVYLCASSSGRTYGYTFGSGTRLTVV.

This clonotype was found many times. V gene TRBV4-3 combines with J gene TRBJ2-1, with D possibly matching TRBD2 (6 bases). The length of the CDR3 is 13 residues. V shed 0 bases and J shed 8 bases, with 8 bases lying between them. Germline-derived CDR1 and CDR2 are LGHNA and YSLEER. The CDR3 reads CASSQETGDEQFF. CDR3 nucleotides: TGCGCCAGCAGCCAAGAAACGGGGGATGAGCAGTTCTTC.

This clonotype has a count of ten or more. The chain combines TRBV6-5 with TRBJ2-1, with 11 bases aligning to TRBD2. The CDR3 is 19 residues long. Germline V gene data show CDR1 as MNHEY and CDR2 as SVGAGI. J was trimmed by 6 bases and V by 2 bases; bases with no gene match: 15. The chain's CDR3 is CASSYNRRGRLAGGNEQFF. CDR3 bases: TGTGCCAGCAGTTACAACCGTCGGGGGAGGCTAGCGGGGGGCAATGAGCAGTTCTTC.

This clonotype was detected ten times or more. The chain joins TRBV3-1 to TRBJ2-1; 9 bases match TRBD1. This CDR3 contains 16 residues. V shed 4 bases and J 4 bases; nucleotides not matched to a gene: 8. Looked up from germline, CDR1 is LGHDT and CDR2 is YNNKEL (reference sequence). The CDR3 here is CASSLTGTGRYNEQFF. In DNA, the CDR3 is TGTGCCAGCAGCCTAACCGGGACAGGGCGATACAATGAGCAGTTCTTC.

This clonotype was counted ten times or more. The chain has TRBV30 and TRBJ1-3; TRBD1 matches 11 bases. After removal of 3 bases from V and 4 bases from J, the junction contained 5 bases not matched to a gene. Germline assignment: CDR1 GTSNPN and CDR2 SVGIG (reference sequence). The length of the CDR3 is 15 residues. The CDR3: CAWRPDRGLGNTIYF. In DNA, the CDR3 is TGTGCCTGGAGGCCGGACAGGGGGCTCGGAAACACCATATATTTT.

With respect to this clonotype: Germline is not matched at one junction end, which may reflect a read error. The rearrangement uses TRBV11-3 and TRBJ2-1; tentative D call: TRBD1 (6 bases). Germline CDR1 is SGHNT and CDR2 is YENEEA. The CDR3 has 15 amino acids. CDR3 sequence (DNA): TGTGTCAGCAGCACGAGTCCGGGACAAGGGTATGAGCAGTTCTTC. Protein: CVSSTSPGQGYEQFF.

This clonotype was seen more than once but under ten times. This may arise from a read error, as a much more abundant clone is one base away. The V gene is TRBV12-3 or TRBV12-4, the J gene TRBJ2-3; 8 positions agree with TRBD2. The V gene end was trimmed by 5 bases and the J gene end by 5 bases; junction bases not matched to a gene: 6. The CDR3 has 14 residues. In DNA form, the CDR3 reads TGTGCCAGCAGTCTTTCGGGGGGGGGAGATACGCAGTATTTT. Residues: CASSLSGGGDTQYF.

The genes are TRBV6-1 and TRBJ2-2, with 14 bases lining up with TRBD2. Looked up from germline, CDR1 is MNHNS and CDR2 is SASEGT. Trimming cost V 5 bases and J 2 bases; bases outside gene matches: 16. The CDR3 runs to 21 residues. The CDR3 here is CASSPQSERTSGGSNTGELFF. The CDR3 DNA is TGTGCCAGCAGTCCCCAATCTGAAAGGACTAGCGGGGGGAGTAACACCGGGGAGCTGTTTTTT.

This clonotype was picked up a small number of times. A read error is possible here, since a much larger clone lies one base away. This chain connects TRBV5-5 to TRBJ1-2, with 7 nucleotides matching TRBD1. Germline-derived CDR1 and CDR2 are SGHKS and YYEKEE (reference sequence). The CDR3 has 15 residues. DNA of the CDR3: TGTGCCAGCATCTTGGCAGGGGGTGGTAACTATGGCTACACCTTC. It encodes CASILAGGGNYGYTF.

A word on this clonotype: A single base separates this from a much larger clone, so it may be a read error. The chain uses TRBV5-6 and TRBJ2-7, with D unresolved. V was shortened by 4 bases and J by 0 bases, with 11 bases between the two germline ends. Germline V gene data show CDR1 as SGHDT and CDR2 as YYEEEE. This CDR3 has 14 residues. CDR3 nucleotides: TGTGCCAGCAGCGTCGGACGGAGCTCCTACGAGCAGTACTTC. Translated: CASSVGRSSYEQYF.

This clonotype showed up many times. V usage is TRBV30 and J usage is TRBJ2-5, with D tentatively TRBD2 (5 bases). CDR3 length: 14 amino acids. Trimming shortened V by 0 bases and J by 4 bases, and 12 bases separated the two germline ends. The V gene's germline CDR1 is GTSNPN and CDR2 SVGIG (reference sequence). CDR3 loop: CAWSVGGRRETQYF. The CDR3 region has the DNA TGTGCCTGGAGTGTAGGAGGCAGGAGAGAGACCCAGTACTTC.

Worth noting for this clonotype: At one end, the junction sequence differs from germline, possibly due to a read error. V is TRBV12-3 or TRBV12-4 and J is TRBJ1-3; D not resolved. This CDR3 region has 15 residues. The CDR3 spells CASSLGAGAGSTIYF. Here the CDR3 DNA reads TGTGCCAGCAGTTTAGGGGCGGGAGCTGGAAGCACCATATATTTT.

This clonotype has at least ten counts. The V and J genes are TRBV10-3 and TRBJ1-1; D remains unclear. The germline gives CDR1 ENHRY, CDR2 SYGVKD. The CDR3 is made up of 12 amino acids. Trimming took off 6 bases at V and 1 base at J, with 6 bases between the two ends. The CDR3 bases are TGTGCCATCAGGGGCCCGAACACTGAAGCTTTCTTT. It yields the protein CAIRGPNTEAFF.

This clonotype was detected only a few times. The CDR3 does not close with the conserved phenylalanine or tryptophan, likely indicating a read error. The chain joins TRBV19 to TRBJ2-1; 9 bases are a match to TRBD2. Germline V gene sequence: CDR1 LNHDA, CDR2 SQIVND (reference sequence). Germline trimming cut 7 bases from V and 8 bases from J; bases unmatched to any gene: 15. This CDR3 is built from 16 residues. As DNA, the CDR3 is TGTGCCAGTAAGGATGGAGCGGGGGGCCGAGGGTATGAGCAGTTCCTC. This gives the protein CASKDGAGGRGYEQFL.

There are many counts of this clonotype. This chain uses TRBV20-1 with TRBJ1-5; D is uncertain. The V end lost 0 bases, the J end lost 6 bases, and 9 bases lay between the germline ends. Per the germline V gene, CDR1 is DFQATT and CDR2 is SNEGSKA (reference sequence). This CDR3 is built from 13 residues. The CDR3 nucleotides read TGCAGTGCTAGAGATCAGCGCAGTCAGCCCCAGCATTTT. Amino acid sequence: CSARDQRSQPQHF.

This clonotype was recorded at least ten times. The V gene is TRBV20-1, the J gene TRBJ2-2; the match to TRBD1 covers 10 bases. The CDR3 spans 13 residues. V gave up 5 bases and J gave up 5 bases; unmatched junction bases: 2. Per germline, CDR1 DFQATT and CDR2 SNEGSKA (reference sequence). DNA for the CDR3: TGCAGTGCTTCGGACAGGGGGACCGGGGAGCTGTTTTTT. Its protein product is CSASDRGTGELFF.

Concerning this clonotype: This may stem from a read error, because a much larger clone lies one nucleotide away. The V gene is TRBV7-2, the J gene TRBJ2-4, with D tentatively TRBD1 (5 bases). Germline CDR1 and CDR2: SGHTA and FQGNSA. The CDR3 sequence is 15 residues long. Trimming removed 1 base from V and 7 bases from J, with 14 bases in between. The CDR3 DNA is TGTGCCAGCAGCTTAGATTTCAGGGCCTGTAACATTCAGTACTTC. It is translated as CASSLDFRACNIQYF.

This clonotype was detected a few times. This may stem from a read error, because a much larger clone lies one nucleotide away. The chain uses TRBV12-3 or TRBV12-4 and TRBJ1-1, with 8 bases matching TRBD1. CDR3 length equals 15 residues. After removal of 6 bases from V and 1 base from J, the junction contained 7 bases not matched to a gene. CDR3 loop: CASRPTGGGNTEAFF. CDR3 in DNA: TGTGCCAGCAGACCTACAGGGGGAGGGAACACTGAAGCTTTCTTT.